This TCR beta chain was identified in a study of human versus mouse CDR3 diversity and MHC coevolution. Study outcomes and limitations: Humans had the largest estimated TCR beta repertoire, 1.5 million to 2 million clonotypes. The lowest clonal inequality scores came from two of three human donors.

As concerns this clone: Its target is unknown.

The assay was immunoSEQ multiplex PCR, and TCRdb's table has in-frame clones only and misses some. The sample consists of 45,000 to 75,000 clones, approximately 94% of them appearing once. Trimming pared 5 bases from V and 0 bases from J, leaving 14 bases between. The CDR3 sequence is 15 residues long. CDR1 is MNHNS and CDR2 is SASEGT in the germline V gene. The sequence derives from a person aged 55-75 years in good health. V and J are TRBV6-1 and TRBJ2-7; D might be TRBD1 (5 bases). The specimen was naive CD4+ T cells from blood. The subset was: CD45RO-negative CD62L-positive naive CD4 T cells. CDR3 coding DNA: TGTGCCAGCAGTCTGGCCCAAGGGGCCTCCTACGAGCAGTACTTC. It yields the protein CASSLAQGASYEQYF.